This TCR beta chain is drawn from a study of technical replicates of blood from several donors. TCRdb's table, derived via immunoSEQ multiplex PCR, lists solely in-frame clones and lacks some. This table has about 80,000 clones, 97% appearing once. The TCR comes from a human donor in good health. Sequencing used T cells isolated from PBMCs.

The CDR3 loop reads CASSQDPGKETQYF. The CDR3 coding sequence is TGCGCCAGCAGCCAAGATCCAGGGAAAGAGACCCAGTACTTC. V is TRBV4-1 and J is TRBJ2-5; possibly TRBD1 for D (5 bases). The CDR3 has 14 residues. CDR1 and CDR2 (germline): MGHRA, YSYEKL. V shed 0 bases and J shed 3 bases, with 8 bases lying between them.